These 6 T cell receptor beta chains came from one sample sequenced in a study of OX40 agonist ivuxolimab in advanced cancers. Profiling relied on immunoSEQ multiplex PCR, and the TCRdb table lists in-frame clones only, not all of them. The table records about 53,000 clones, approximately 88% of them present only once. The sample consisted of CD4+ or CD8+ T cells sorted from blood, taken in a trial of the OX40 agonist ivuxolimab. The receptors stem from an adult with an advanced solid tumor such as melanoma, head and neck, liver or kidney cancer.

In its sample, this clone was seen a few times. The chain combines TRBV10-1 with TRBJ2-6; tentatively, D is TRBD1 (7 bases). The CDR3 has 17 residues. Germline lookup yields CDR1 WNHNN and CDR2 SYGVQD (reference sequence). V was trimmed by 2 bases and J by 0 bases, leaving 11 bases between them. The CDR3 loop reads CASSENRGGSGANVLTF. CDR3 sequence (DNA): TGCGCCAGCAGTGAGAACAGGGGAGGCTCTGGGGCCAACGTCCTGACTTTC.

The chain combines TRBV19 with TRBJ2-7; D gene uncertain. The germline V gene has CDR1 LNHDA and CDR2 SQIVND (reference sequence). The V end was cut by 3 bases, the J end by 6 bases, with 6 bases between. This CDR3 region has 11 residues. The DNA for the CDR3 is TGTGCCAGTAGTATTGCGTCCGAGCAGTACTTC. Translation: CASSIASEQYF.

The rearrangement links TRBV15 to TRBJ2-7; possible D gene TRBD2, 6 bases. V lost 0 bases to trimming and J lost 1 base, with 19 bases between them. Germline V gives CDR1 LNHNV, CDR2 YYDKDF (reference sequence). The CDR3 spans 18 residues. The CDR3 reads CATSRDTGSRLSSYEQYF. The CDR3 bases are TGTGCCACCAGCAGAGATACCGGGAGTCGCTTGTCTTCCTACGAGCAGTACTTC.

This chain uses TRBV11-2 with TRBJ2-7, with D perhaps TRBD2 (7 bases). V lost 5 bases and J lost 3, with 20 bases in between. Looked up from germline, CDR1 is SGHAT and CDR2 is FQNNGV. The CDR3 totals 16 residues. The CDR3 DNA follows: TGTGCCAGCAGCACCTCCCCGGGGGGCTACGTCTACGAGCAGTACTTC. It yields the protein CASSTSPGGYVYEQYF.

The chain employs TRBV18 and TRBJ2-2, with no clear D. The CDR3 totals 15 residues. Trimming pared 1 base from V and 2 bases from J, leaving 8 bases between. Germline-derived CDR1 and CDR2 are KGHSH and LQKENI. The chain's CDR3 is CASSPREKNTGELFF. The CDR3 DNA reads as TGTGCCAGCTCACCACGCGAGAAAAACACCGGGGAGCTGTTTTTT.

J is TRBJ1-1 and V is TRBV27; 12 nucleotides match TRBD1. CDR1 and CDR2 from the germline V gene are MNHEY and SMNVEV (reference sequence). V shed 5 bases and J 11 bases; nucleotides not matched to a gene: 12. The CDR3 spans 15 residues. CDR3 DNA sequence: TGTGCCAGCAGTCCCTGGGACAGGGGGCGCAGTGTGGCTTTCTTT. It translates to CASSPWDRGRSVAFF.